The 32 T cell receptor beta chains below come from one sample, sequenced in a study of blood T cell repertoires in COVID-19. TCRdb keeps only in-frame clones here, not all; method: immunoSEQ multiplex PCR. The data contain about 290,000 clones, approximately 89% of them singletons. The sequencing input was peripheral blood. These receptors came from a woman in her 30s with COVID-19, enrolled during active disease.

CDR3 sequence (DNA): TGTGCCAGCAGTGGTATCTCGCGGGGGGAATATGGCTACACCTTC. Translated: CASSGISRGEYGYTF. The chain combines TRBV2 with TRBJ1-2; D may be TRBD1 (5 bases). CDR1 is SNHLY and CDR2 is FYNNEI in the germline V gene. The CDR3 runs to 15 residues. Trimming removed 4 bases from V and 5 bases from J, with 17 bases in between.

The rearrangement links TRBV27 to TRBJ1-5, with D possibly matching TRBD1 (5 bases). The germline V and J ends were trimmed by 5 bases and 7 bases, with 12 bases remaining between them. This CDR3 has 13 amino acids. The germline V gene has CDR1 MNHEY and CDR2 SMNVEV (reference sequence). The CDR3 nucleotides are TGTGCCAGCAGTCCACGAAGGGGCCAGCCCCAGCATTTT. Encoded protein: CASSPRRGQPQHF.

The chain carries TRBV18 and TRBJ2-4, with D tentatively TRBD1 (6 bases). Trimming took 0 bases from V and 7 from J, leaving 16 bases between them. The germline CDR1 and CDR2 sequences are KGHSH and LQKENI. The CDR3 is 16 amino acids. CDR3 coding DNA: TGTGCCAGCTCACCACCTGACCCGGACAGCCGGAACATTCAGTACTTC. It encodes CASSPPDPDSRNIQYF.

A single count supports this clone. The chain is built from TRBV30 and TRBJ1-2, with 9 bases lining up with TRBD1. This CDR3 region has 15 residues. Germline V CDR1 and CDR2: GTSNPN, SVGIG (reference sequence). J lost 4 bases, V lost 1 base, and 7 bases had no gene match. This CDR3 is CAWSGYRGRSYGYTF. For the CDR3, the DNA is TGTGCCTGGAGTGGATACAGGGGGCGGTCCTATGGCTACACCTTC.

The CDR3 reads CASSYTTGDTEAFF. The CDR3 coding sequence is TGTGCCAGCAGCTATACGACAGGGGACACTGAAGCTTTCTTT. The chain is built from TRBV2 and TRBJ1-1; 8 nucleotides align to TRBD1. The CDR3 totals 14 residues. Germline CDR1 is SNHLY and CDR2 is FYNNEI. The V gene end was trimmed by 6 bases and the J gene end by 3 bases; junction bases not matched to a gene: 6.

This sequence joins TRBV28 and TRBJ1-2; weak D call: TRBD1 (6 bases). Germline V CDR1 and CDR2: MDHEN, SYDVKM. The V end lost 7 bases, the J end lost 2 bases, and 14 bases lay between the germline ends. The CDR3 runs to 14 residues. CDR3 region: CASTLDRYNYGYTF. The DNA of the CDR3 is TGTGCCAGCACCCTTGACAGGTACAACTATGGCTACACCTTC.

This chain connects TRBV7-9 to TRBJ1-2, with no clear D. Germline V lookup: CDR1 SEHNR, CDR2 FQNEAQ (reference sequence). This CDR3 comprises 15 residues. Deletions cut 5 bases from V and 1 base from J, with 14 bases between. DNA of the CDR3: TGTGCCAGCAGCCCCATGGAGGTGTATAACTATGGCTACACCTTC. Its translation: CASSPMEVYNYGYTF.

In this sample, this clone turned up once. The chain recombines TRBV6-5 with TRBJ1-3; tentatively, D is TRBD1 (6 bases). The CDR3 consists of 15 residues. The V gene lost 6 bases and the J gene lost 8 bases, with 20 bases spanning the gap. CDR1 is MNHEY and CDR2 is SVGAGI in the germline V gene. CDR3 DNA sequence: TGTGCCAGCAGAGTTACGCCCGACAGGAGAGACACCATATATTTT. Translating gives CASRVTPDRRDTIYF.

This chain links TRBV4-2 with TRBJ1-2; D possibly corresponds to TRBD1 (5 bases). Germline V gives CDR1 LGHNA, CDR2 YNFKEQ. This CDR3 is 15 amino acids long. The V end was cut by 0 bases, the J end by 0 bases, with 8 bases between. DNA of the CDR3: TGTGCCAGCAGCCAAGAGGCAGGGTCTAACTATGGCTACACCTTC. Translation gives CASSQEAGSNYGYTF.

The chain joins TRBV9 to TRBJ1-2; no clear D. There are 13 residues in the CDR3. Germline V CDR1 and CDR2: SGDLS, YYNGEE. Between the trimmed V and J ends, which lost 0 bases and 8 bases, there was a span of 11 bases. Here the CDR3 reads CASSVAKVGGYTF. The CDR3 coding sequence is TGTGCCAGCAGCGTAGCGAAGGTGGGCGGCTACACCTTC.

J is TRBJ1-3 and V is TRBV19; D might be TRBD1 (5 bases). The V gene lost 7 bases and the J gene lost 0 bases, with 10 bases spanning the gap. This CDR3 contains 14 residues. The V gene's germline CDR1 is LNHDA and CDR2 SQIVND (reference sequence). Here the CDR3 DNA reads TGTGCCAGTAAGGGGCTTAGCTCTGGAAACACCATATATTTT. Translated, it gives CASKGLSSGNTIYF. The full variable domain, in which reference TRBV19 and TRBJ1-3 provide the parts outside the CDR3, is DGGITQSPKYLFRKEGQNVTLSCEQNLNHDAMYWYRQDPGQGLRLIYYSQIVNDFQKGDIAEGYSVSREKKESFPLTVTSAQKNPTAFYLCASKGLSSGNTIYFGEGSWLTVV.

The chain couples TRBV28 to TRBJ1-4, with D unclear. This CDR3 is built from 13 residues. Germline CDR1 is MDHEN and CDR2 is SYDVKM. V lost 8 bases to trimming and J lost 1 base, with 8 bases between them. In DNA form, the CDR3 reads TGTGCCAGCGCAGGAGGAACTAATGAAAAACTGTTTTTT. As protein: CASAGGTNEKLFF. Using reference TRBV28 and TRBJ1-4 for the parts outside the CDR3, the full variable domain is DVKVTQSSRYLVKRTGEKVFLECVQDMDHENMFWYRQDPGLGLRLIYFSYDVKMKEKGDIPEGYSVSREKKERFSLILESASTNQTSMYLCASAGGTNEKLFFGSGTQLSVL.

This clone was seen a handful of times. The chain recombines TRBV7-9 with TRBJ2-2; D remains ambiguous. Germline assignment: CDR1 SEHNR and CDR2 FQNEAQ (reference sequence). The CDR3 has 14 residues. With 4 bases removed from V and 6 bases from J, the gap between germline ends came to 12 bases. CDR3 bases: TGTGCCAGCAGCTACTGGGCCTTCGCCGGGGAGCTGTTTTTT. It is translated as CASSYWAFAGELFF.

With respect to this clone: Other nucleotide sequences in the sample specify the same CDR3. This sequence joins TRBV27 and TRBJ1-2; tentative D call: TRBD1 (5 bases). The V gene lost 3 bases and the J gene lost 5 bases, with 10 bases spanning the gap. This CDR3 spans 13 amino acids. The germline V gene has CDR1 MNHEY and CDR2 SMNVEV (reference sequence). The chain's CDR3 is CASSFREGYGYTF. The CDR3 DNA follows: TGTGCCAGCAGTTTCAGGGAGGGGTATGGCTACACCTTC.

This clone showed up just once. The chain combines TRBV5-5 with TRBJ2-5, with TRBD1 matching 8 bases. The germline V gene encodes CDR1 SGHKS and CDR2 YYEKEE (reference sequence). The CDR3 consists of 14 residues. The J segment lost 5 bases and the V segment lost 6 bases, leaving 9 bases of the junction unmatched. CDR3 protein: CASITGGSGETQYF. CDR3 coding DNA: TGTGCCAGCATCACAGGGGGTTCGGGGGAGACCCAGTACTTC.

V usage is TRBV5-4 and J usage is TRBJ2-7; D possibly corresponds to TRBD2 (6 bases). Germline V lookup: CDR1 SGHNT, CDR2 YYREEE (reference sequence). V was shortened by 2 bases and J by 2 bases, with 17 bases between the two germline ends. The CDR3 length is 16 residues. For the CDR3, the DNA is TGTGCCAGCAGCTTCTTCGGAGTGGGGGGAACCTACGAGCAGTACTTC. Amino acid sequence: CASSFFGVGGTYEQYF.

The rearrangement joins TRBV6-5 to TRBJ1-5; D is unresolved. V dropped 3 bases and J dropped 2 bases, with 8 bases sitting between them. The CDR3 runs to 14 residues. Germline V gene sequence: CDR1 MNHEY, CDR2 SVGAGI. The CDR3 is CASSYSWGNQPQHF. The CDR3 DNA sequence: TGTGCCAGCAGTTATAGCTGGGGCAATCAGCCCCAGCATTTT.

This rearrangement joins TRBV28 to TRBJ1-5; 7 nucleotides agree with TRBD1. Trimming cost V 6 bases and J 5 bases; bases outside gene matches: 10. CDR1 is MDHEN, CDR2 SYDVKM, per germline. CDR3 size: 15 residues. In DNA form, the CDR3 reads TGTGCCAGCAGCAGAAGACAGGGTCCATATCAGCCCCAGCATTTT. It translates to CASSRRQGPYQPQHF.

This clone was recorded only once. The chain combines TRBV10-2 with TRBJ1-2; tentative D call: TRBD1 (6 bases). The germline V gene has CDR1 WSHSY and CDR2 SAAADI. The CDR3 has 13 amino acids. Trimming shortened V by 7 bases and J by 4 bases, and 13 bases separated the two germline ends. The CDR3, as DNA: TGCGCCAGCAACCAGGGGCGCAGCTATGGCTACACCTTC. Amino acids: CASNQGRSYGYTF.

The chain joins TRBV5-1 to TRBJ1-1, with D hard to call. CDR1 SGHRS and CDR2 YFSETQ come from the germline V gene. The germline V and J ends were trimmed by 4 bases and 5 bases, with 18 bases remaining between them. CDR3 length: 15 amino acids. The CDR3 region has the DNA TGCGCCAGCAGCCCGGATGTGGGGAGAGGGACTGAAGCTTTCTTT. Amino acid sequence: CASSPDVGRGTEAFF. The full variable domain, in which reference TRBV5-1 and TRBJ1-1 provide the parts outside the CDR3, is KAGVTQTPRYLIKTRGQQVTLSCSPISGHRSVSWYQQTPGQGLQFLFEYFSETQRNKGNFPGRFSGRQFSNSRSEMNVSTLELGDSALYLCASSPDVGRGTEAFFGQGTRLTVV.

V is TRBV5-1 and J is TRBJ1-2; weak D call: TRBD1 (5 bases). The CDR3 runs 14 residues. Germline CDR1 reads SGHRS; CDR2 reads YFSETQ. The V end lost 1 base, the J end lost 4 bases, and 11 bases lay between the germline ends. DNA for the CDR3: TGCGCCAGCAGCTTGAAAGACAGCGCCTATGGCTACACCTTC. Its translation is CASSLKDSAYGYTF.

This rearrangement joins TRBV7-9 to TRBJ2-2; 9 bases are a match to TRBD1. Per the germline V gene, CDR1 is SEHNR and CDR2 is FQNEAQ (reference sequence). J gave up 0 bases and V 5 bases, and 4 bases lay outside the gene matches. The CDR3 length is 16 residues. CDR3 sequence reads: CASSPRQGANTGELFF. The CDR3 bases are TGTGCCAGCAGCCCCAGACAGGGGGCGAACACCGGGGAGCTGTTTTTT.

This chain uses TRBV11-2 with TRBJ1-1, with 10 bases that match TRBD1. The CDR3 length is 18 residues. Trimming took 4 bases from V and 1 from J; bases not matched to a gene: 12. Germline-derived CDR1 and CDR2 are SGHAT and FQNNGV. The CDR3 DNA reads TGTGCCAGCAGCTCCCTAGACCTCCGGGACAGGGGGAACACTGAAGCTTTCTTT. This encodes CASSSLDLRDRGNTEAFF. Full variable domain (outside the CDR3, taken from reference TRBV11-2 and TRBJ1-1): EAGVAQSPRYKIIEKRQSVAFWCNPISGHATLYWYQQILGQGPKLLIQFQNNGVVDDSQLPKDRFSAERLKGVDSTLKIQPAKLEDSAVYLCASSSLDLRDRGNTEAFFGQGTRLTVV.

Concerning this clone itself: At the DNA level, this CDR3 is encoded by other sequences in the same sample as well. CDR3 DNA: TGCGCCAGCAGCTTGGCAGCGTCTGGAAACACCATATATTTT. Protein product: CASSLAASGNTIYF. The chain recombines TRBV5-1 with TRBJ1-3; the D is unclear. CDR3 size: 14 residues. V was pared by 0 bases and J by 1 base, with 5 bases between. Per germline, CDR1 SGHRS and CDR2 YFSETQ.

The chain employs TRBV2 and TRBJ2-5; no reliable D call. Trimming took 4 bases from V and 2 from J, leaving 5 bases between them. The CDR3 extends over 12 amino acids. In germline, CDR1 is SNHLY, CDR2 FYNNEI. The CDR3 DNA follows: TGTGCCAGCAGTGTGTATCAAGAGACCCAGTACTTC. Translation: CASSVYQETQYF.

The rearrangement joins TRBV27 to TRBJ1-4; D unclear. CDR3 length equals 13 residues. Germline assignment: CDR1 MNHEY and CDR2 SMNVEV (reference sequence). Trimming shortened V by 4 bases and J by 12 bases, and 15 bases separated the two germline ends. CDR3: CASSWTGMRELFF. The CDR3 DNA reads as TGTGCCAGCAGTTGGACCGGAATGCGGGAACTGTTTTTT.

This chain uses TRBV4-1 with TRBJ1-1; weak D call: TRBD1 (6 bases). The CDR3 totals 15 residues. The V gene lost 2 bases and the J gene lost 3 bases, with 13 bases spanning the gap. The V gene's germline CDR1 is MGHRA and CDR2 YSYEKL. Written as DNA, the CDR3 is TGCGCCAGCAGCCAACCACAGGGACGGGACACTGAAGCTTTCTTT. This sequence encodes CASSQPQGRDTEAFF.

The rearrangement links TRBV18 to TRBJ1-5; the D gene is possibly TRBD1 (6 bases). The V end lost 4 bases, the J end lost 4 bases, and 23 bases lay between the germline ends. CDR3 size: 18 residues. CDR1 is KGHSH and CDR2 is LQKENI in the germline V gene. DNA for the CDR3: TGTGCCAGCTCACGCCTGGGCCCCTTCGACAGGCCGAATCAGCCCCAGCATTTT. This translates into CASSRLGPFDRPNQPQHF.

The chain recombines TRBV6-6 with TRBJ1-6; D is unclear. CDR3 length equals 17 residues. Trimming cost V 5 bases and J 0 bases, with 14 bases left between them. Germline CDR1 reads MNHNY; CDR2 reads SVGAGI (reference sequence). The CDR3 loop reads CASSPFDGSSYNSPLHF. In DNA, the CDR3 is TGTGCCAGCAGTCCCTTCGACGGGAGCTCCTATAATTCACCCCTCCACTTT.

The chain links TRBV19 to TRBJ1-5; D possibly corresponds to TRBD1 (6 bases). CDR3 length: 13 amino acids. Germline assignment: CDR1 LNHDA and CDR2 SQIVND (reference sequence). The germline V and J ends were trimmed by 1 base and 10 bases, with 11 bases remaining between them. CDR3 sequence: CASSIARTAPQHF. In DNA, the CDR3 is TGTGCCAGTAGTATAGCCCGGACAGCCCCCCAGCATTTT. Looking up the rest from reference TRBV19 and TRBJ1-5 gives the full variable domain: DGGITQSPKYLFRKEGQNVTLSCEQNLNHDAMYWYRQDPGQGLRLIYYSQIVNDFQKGDIAEGYSVSREKKESFPLTVTSAQKNPTAFYLCASSIARTAPQHFGDGTRLSIL.

This clone was seen a single time. This chain's CDR3 is CASSLGGSPLHF. CDR3 coding DNA: TGTGCCAGCAGTTTAGGCGGCTCACCCCTCCACTTT. The V gene is TRBV27, the J gene TRBJ1-6, with D unresolved. Germline V CDR1 and CDR2: MNHEY, SMNVEV (reference sequence). Trimming stripped 2 bases from V and 10 bases from J, with 6 bases between. The CDR3 spans 12 residues.

The rearrangement joins TRBV12-3 or TRBV12-4 to TRBJ2-2; D gene unclear. V lost 5 bases to trimming and J lost 5 bases, with 9 bases between them. The CDR3 totals 13 residues. The CDR3 DNA reads TGTGCCAGCAGTGTCCGGCGGACCGGGGAGCTGTTTTTT. It codes for CASSVRRTGELFF.